Many counts were recorded for the clone carrying this T cell receptor (beta chain). A TCRbeta library incorporating unique molecular identifiers was prepared. Using its own MiXCR run on the PCR reads, TCRdb lists one record per CDR3 protein. The sample has hundreds of thousands of distinct CDR3 sequences; 12% are singletons. The sample belongs to a study of T-cell reconstitution after alpha-beta-depleted transplantation in children. Sequences were derived from PBMCs from the stem cell graft donor, sampled from the stem cell graft. The sequence was obtained from a human donor who donated a stem cell graft to a child with combined immunodeficiency.

CDR3 coding DNA: TGTGCCAGCACCCGGGAGGGACAGGGCTTCACAAGCTCCTACAATGAGCAGTTCTTC. This codes for CASTREGQGFTSSYNEQFF. The chain joins TRBV6-2 or TRBV6-3 to TRBJ2-1, with D tentatively TRBD1 (9 bases). Trimming stripped 7 bases from V and 0 bases from J, with 25 bases between. Germline CDR1 and CDR2: MNHEY and SVGEGT. The CDR3 consists of 19 residues.